This T cell receptor beta chain was documented in a study of CD8 T cells in ankylosing spondylitis. In its sample, this clonotype was seen many times. TCRdb itself ran the 5' RACE reads through MiXCR, one entry per CDR3 protein. The sample includes roughly 86,000 distinct CDR3 sequences, just under 9% of them seen just once. Germline V CDR1 and CDR2: SGHRS, YFSETQ. This CDR3 region has 13 residues. Trimming cost V 2 bases and J 1 base, with 6 bases left between them. This sequence originates from a male donor with ankylosing spondylitis or in good health (not recorded which). V usage is TRBV5-1 and J usage is TRBJ2-5, with unresolved D. The sequenced material came from blood, either unsorted or a sorted T cell fraction (not recorded which). For the CDR3, the DNA is TGCGCCAGCAGCTTAGCTGTCCAAGAGACCCAGTACTTC. Encoded protein: CASSLAVQETQYF.